This T cell receptor (beta chain) was captured by sequencing in a study of T cells in Graves' hyperthyroidism and ophthalmopathy. Findings and caveats of the study: Researchers found most expanded thyroid clonotypes above 0.001 in blood as well.

Germline lookup yields CDR1 SGHTA and CDR2 FQGNSA. With 5 bases removed from V and 5 bases from J, the gap between germline ends came to 22 bases. The CDR3 length is 17 residues. The hyperthyroidism was newly diagnosed and had lasted under 2 months; the patients were aged 18 to 65. Each diagnosis was grounded in clinical symptoms, serum thyroxine and TRAb, thyroid ultrasound, and orbital computed tomography. This clonotype was counted at least ten times. Antigen: not known. TCR beta CDR3 regions were amplified from RNA. The HTBI set primed first-round TCR CDR3 RT-PCR. TCRdb called the multiplex PCR reads again in MiXCR, with one record for every CDR3 protein. Among some 420,000 distinct CDR3 sequences listed, about an eighth were seen once.

Sequenced input: blood. The clonotype originates from a woman aged 18-29 years with Graves' hyperthyroidism. The J gene is TRBJ1-3, the V gene TRBV7-2, with unresolved D. The CDR3: CASSLRQQRAPRNTIYF. CDR3 coding DNA: TGTGCCAGCAGCCTGCGTCAACAGCGCGCTCCTCGAAACACCATATATTTT.